This T cell receptor beta chain appears in the sequencing data of a study of T-cell memory formation after mild COVID-19. Whole-study context: Most TCR clusters belonged to a single donor. General study findings and limits: For second-wave clones that peaked at day 37, SARS-CoV-2 specificity went unverified. Contracting clones from day 15 to 85 showed balanced CD4/CD8; later expanders favored CD4+.

This clonotype was counted only a few times. Its specificity is not known. Germline V gives CDR1 MGHRA, CDR2 YSYEKL. The V and J ends lost 1 base and 8 bases respectively, with 17 bases between them. CDR3 length: 15 amino acids. From 5'RACE with constant-segment primers came TCR alpha and TCR beta cDNA libraries that carried sample barcodes and UMIs. TCRdb analysed the 5' RACE reads with MiXCR anew, one entry per CDR3 protein. The data hold roughly 340,000 distinct CDR3 sequences, with roughly 19% observed a single time. The chain recombines TRBV4-1 with TRBJ1-1, with D unresolved. The sequence came from a man aged 18 to 35 who had mild COVID-19 (a few samples of this study predate the infection). Cell type and time point are not known. The sample comprised PBMCs or a T cell subset sorted from them (not recorded which). CDR3 loop: CASSQGVAGLKEAFF. CDR3 sequence (DNA): TGCGCCAGCAGCCAAGGAGTTGCGGGCCTGAAAGAAGCTTTCTTT.